A selection of T cell receptor beta chains follows, all from one sample in a study of beta chain features in type 1 diabetes. The table came from immunoSEQ multiplex PCR; TCRdb's copy has only in-frame clones and leaves some out. The repertoire holds 150,000 or so clones, with just over 9% as singletons. Source material: central memory CD4+ T cells from blood. These receptors all come from a woman aged 18-35 years in good health. Both conserved end residues are part of each CDR3. A D gene is named only where the DNA matches it firmly. The size field is filled for only some rows; it gives once, few, many or a size class.

d_gene	v_gene	j_gene	abundance	CDR3aa	CDR3nt
.	TRBV2	TRBJ1-2	.	CASSEDRAVGGYTF	TGTGCCAGCAGTGAAGACAGGGCAGTGGGAGGCTACACCTTC
TRBD1	TRBV7-8	TRBJ1-4	.	CASSSLPGQGNEKLFF	TGTGCCAGCAGCTCCCTTCCTGGACAGGGGAATGAAAAACTGTTTTTT
.	TRBV5-6	TRBJ2-5	.	CASSLSNQETQYF	TGTGCCAGCAGCTTGTCAAACCAAGAGACCCAGTACTTC
TRBD1	TRBV29-1	TRBJ2-7	few	CSVWTGGNYEQYF	TGCAGCGTTTGGACAGGGGGTAACTACGAGCAGTACTTC
TRBD2	TRBV7-8	TRBJ2-2	.	CASSLAREAGELFF	TGTGCCAGCAGCTTAGCTCGGGAGGCCGGGGAGCTGTTTTTT
TRBD1	TRBV7-3	TRBJ2-5	.	CASSSRGTGGGETQYF	TGTGCCAGCAGCTCCCGCGGGACAGGGGGCGGGGAGACCCAGTACTTC
.	TRBV10-3	TRBJ1-6	.	CAISSEGWEALHF	TGTGCCATCAGCTCAGAGGGGTGGGAGGCCCTCCACTTT
.	TRBV9	TRBJ1-6	few	CASSPQGGGLGSPLHF	TGTGCCAGCAGCCCTCAAGGGGGGGGGTTGGGCTCACCCCTCCACTTT
TRBD1	TRBV7-2	TRBJ2-7	many	CASSPQGAREQYF	TGTGCCAGCAGCCCGCAGGGGGCGCGGGAGCAGTACTTC
.	TRBV11-3	TRBJ2-1	.	CASSLQAGSSLDNEQFF	TGTGCCAGCAGCCTCCAGGCCGGGAGTTCCCTGGACAATGAGCAGTTCTTC
TRBD2	TRBV11-3	TRBJ2-1	few	CASSYETSGSSYNEQFF	TGTGCCAGCAGCTACGAGACTAGCGGGAGCTCCTACAATGAGCAGTTCTTC
.	TRBV7-9	TRBJ1-3	.	CASSLDTGTDTIYF	TGTGCCAGCAGCTTAGATACAGGGACGGACACCATATATTTT
.	TRBV9	TRBJ2-5	few	CASSVDSRGETQYF	TGTGCCAGCAGCGTAGATTCCCGAGGGGAGACCCAGTACTTC
.	TRBV5-1	TRBJ1-2	few	CASSLTPGLRYGYTF	TGCGCCAGCAGCTTGACACCGGGACTACGCTATGGCTACACCTTC
TRBD2	TRBV4-1	TRBJ2-5	few	CASSQVGSGRAENF	TGCGCCAGCAGCCAAGTGGGCAGCGGGAGGGCCGAAAACTTC
.	TRBV11-1	TRBJ2-5	few	CASSFNQIYQETQYF	TGTGCCAGCAGCTTTAACCAGATTTACCAAGAGACCCAGTACTTC
.	TRBV12-5	TRBJ2-1	few	CASGLVASYNEQFF	TGTGCTAGTGGTTTGGTAGCTAGTTACAATGAGCAGTTCTTC